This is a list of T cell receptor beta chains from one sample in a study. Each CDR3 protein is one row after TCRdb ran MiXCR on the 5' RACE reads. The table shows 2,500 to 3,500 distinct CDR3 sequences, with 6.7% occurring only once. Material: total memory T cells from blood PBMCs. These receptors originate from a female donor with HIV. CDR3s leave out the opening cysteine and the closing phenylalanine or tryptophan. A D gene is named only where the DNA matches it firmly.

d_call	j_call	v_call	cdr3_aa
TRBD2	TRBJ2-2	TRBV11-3	ASRLAGAGELF
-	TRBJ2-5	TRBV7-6	ASSFVAETQY
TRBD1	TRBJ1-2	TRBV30	AWRLTPGQGYGYT
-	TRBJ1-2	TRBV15	ATSRDVQYPYGYT
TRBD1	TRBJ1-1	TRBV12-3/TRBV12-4	ASSSTGWGRDTEAF
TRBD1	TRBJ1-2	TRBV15	ATSRDRGDYGYT
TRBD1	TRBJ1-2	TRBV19	ASSIRTGGNGYT
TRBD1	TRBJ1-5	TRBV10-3	ATGGDRGIQPQH
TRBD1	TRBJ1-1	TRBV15	ATSRDRGMSNTEAF
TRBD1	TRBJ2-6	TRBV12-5	ASGPQQGAGGANVLT
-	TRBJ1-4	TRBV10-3	ATQSPRLGEKLF
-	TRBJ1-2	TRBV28	ASSLQGYGYT
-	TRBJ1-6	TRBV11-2	ASSLGSGNSPLH
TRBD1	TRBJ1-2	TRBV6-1	ASRVTGIHGYT
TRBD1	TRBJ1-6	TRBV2	ASTLTGPGNSPLH
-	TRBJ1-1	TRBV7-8	ASTYREGDTEAF
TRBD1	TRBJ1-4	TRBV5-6	ASSQTTGPNEKLF